These 25 T cell receptor beta chains came from one sample sequenced in a study of blood T cell repertoires in COVID-19. Only in-frame clones appear in the TCRdb table, and some are missing; sequencing was by immunoSEQ multiplex PCR. This sample has more than 65,000 clones, with 75% to 85% found just once. What was sequenced was peripheral blood. The receptors originated from a young man with COVID-19, enrolled during active disease.

V and J are TRBV6-6 and TRBJ2-7; perhaps TRBD2 as D (5 bases). Per germline, CDR1 MNHNY and CDR2 SVGAGI (reference sequence). The V gene lost 2 bases and the J gene lost 4 bases, with 9 bases spanning the gap. CDR3 length: 13 residues. The CDR3 DNA is TGTGCCAGCAGTTACGGGAGCAATTACGAGCAGTACTTC. It specifies CASSYGSNYEQYF.

The genes are TRBV11-2 and TRBJ1-6, with a possible D match to TRBD1 (6 bases). The CDR3 is 15 amino acids. V lost 4 bases and J 7 bases, leaving 14 bases between the germline ends. The V gene's germline CDR1 is SGHAT and CDR2 FQNNGV. The CDR3 DNA reads TGTGCCAGCAGCTCCCTGGACAGTCTCAATTCACCCCTCCACTTT. This gives the protein CASSSLDSLNSPLHF. Using reference TRBV11-2 and TRBJ1-6 for the parts outside the CDR3, the full variable domain is EAGVAQSPRYKIIEKRQSVAFWCNPISGHATLYWYQQILGQGPKLLIQFQNNGVVDDSQLPKDRFSAERLKGVDSTLKIQPAKLEDSAVYLCASSSLDSLNSPLHFGNGTRLTVT.

The J gene is TRBJ2-3, the V gene TRBV23-1; 9 positions match TRBD2. TRBV23-1 is recorded as an ORF, its role being uncertain. V shed 4 bases and J 2 bases; nucleotides not matched to a gene: 10. CDR3 size: 17 residues. Here the CDR3 DNA reads TGCGCCAGCAGTCCTTTGATTAGACTAGCGGACACAGATACGCAGTATTTT. This encodes CASSPLIRLADTDTQYF.

V gene TRBV6-4 combines with J gene TRBJ2-1; 10 positions match TRBD1. Losses at the gene ends were 0 bases for V and 3 bases for J; bases not matched to a gene: 2. The V gene's germline CDR1 is MRHNA and CDR2 SNTAGT. This CDR3 spans 16 amino acids. CDR3 coding DNA: TGTGCCAGCAGTGACTCGGACAGGGGGGACTACAATGAGCAGTTCTTC. Amino acids: CASSDSDRGDYNEQFF.

The table lists this clone with many counts. The chain links TRBV11-3 to TRBJ2-2, with D perhaps matching TRBD2 (5 bases). This CDR3 has 16 amino acids. Germline V lookup: CDR1 SGHNT, CDR2 YENEEA. V lost 0 bases to trimming and J lost 4 bases, with 12 bases between them. CDR3 region: CASSLEREPGTGELFF. CDR3 bases: TGTGCCAGCAGCTTAGAGAGGGAACCAGGCACCGGGGAGCTGTTTTTT.

The J gene is TRBJ1-2, the V gene TRBV9, with TRBD1 identical over 8 bases. V lost 0 bases and J lost 0; bases outside the gene matches: 4. Per the germline V gene, CDR1 is SGDLS and CDR2 is YYNGEE. CDR3 length equals 16 residues. CDR3 in amino acids: CASSVGRDRTNYGYTF. CDR3 coding DNA: TGTGCCAGCAGCGTAGGGAGGGACAGGACTAACTATGGCTACACCTTC.

The chain is built from TRBV7-3 and TRBJ1-1; no clear D. The germline V and J ends were trimmed by 6 bases and 1 base, with 21 bases remaining between them. The CDR3 runs to 17 residues. Germline V lookup: CDR1 SGHTA, CDR2 FQGTGA. CDR3 sequence (DNA): TGTGCCAGCAGAATACAGTCTACTAGCCTGGCGAACACTGAAGCTTTCTTT. It translates to CASRIQSTSLANTEAFF.

This clone was detected a few times. The chain is built from TRBV5-1 and TRBJ2-7; D might be TRBD2 (6 bases). From germline, CDR1 is SGHRS and CDR2 YFSETQ. V was clipped by 5 bases and J by 8 bases, with 17 bases between them. The CDR3 covers 13 residues. The CDR3 reads CASSPEWTKQQYF. The CDR3 coding sequence is TGCGCCAGCAGTCCCGAATGGACTAAACAGCAGTACTTC.

V and J are TRBV5-6 and TRBJ2-3; the D gene is possibly TRBD2 (6 bases). V was trimmed by 5 bases and J by 2 bases, leaving 15 bases between them. CDR1 and CDR2 (germline): SGHDT, YYEEEE. The CDR3 runs to 15 residues. DNA of the CDR3: TGTGCCAGCAGTTCCGGGACTCCAATCACAGATACGCAGTATTTT. It encodes CASSSGTPITDTQYF.

The chain recombines TRBV7-8 with TRBJ2-7; TRBD1 might be the D (5 bases). Per the germline V gene, CDR1 is SGHVS and CDR2 is FQNEAQ. Trimming took off 2 bases at V and 1 base at J, with 12 bases between the two ends. The CDR3 contains 15 residues. The CDR3 nucleotides read TGTGCCAGCAGCTTACAGGGAATGATTTCCTACGAGCAGTACTTC. Protein sequence: CASSLQGMISYEQYF.

This chain connects TRBV11-1 to TRBJ1-4; D perhaps matches TRBD1 (6 bases). The CDR3 loop spans 15 amino acids. V shed 3 bases and J shed 7 bases, with 15 bases lying between them. The germline V gene encodes CDR1 SGHAT and CDR2 FQDESV (reference sequence). CDR3 sequence: CASSLDSWVGEKLFF. Here the CDR3 DNA reads TGTGCCAGCAGCTTGGACAGCTGGGTCGGTGAAAAACTGTTTTTT.

The V gene is TRBV19, the J gene TRBJ1-1; 7 bases are a match to TRBD1. Trimming removed 5 bases from V and 11 bases from J; junction bases left unmatched: 17. CDR1 and CDR2 (germline): LNHDA, SQIVND (reference sequence). The CDR3 is 15 residues long. The CDR3 DNA is TGTGCCAGTAGTTCCCAAGGGACAGACCTTGAGAGGGCTTTCTTT. Amino acids: CASSSQGTDLERAFF.

This clone was seen a few times. The rearrangement uses TRBV27 and TRBJ1-5; 7 nucleotides align to TRBD1. The CDR3 length is 15 residues. V gave up 3 bases and J gave up 4 bases; unmatched junction bases: 6. CDR1 MNHEY and CDR2 SMNVEV come from the germline V gene (reference sequence). The DNA of the CDR3 is TGTGCCAGCAGTTTCGAAGGGGGCCTAAATCAGCCCCAGCATTTT. It is translated as CASSFEGGLNQPQHF.

The chain uses TRBV2 and TRBJ1-5, with unresolved D. V was pared by 0 bases and J by 3 bases, with 9 bases between. The CDR3 is made up of 15 amino acids. Germline V gene data show CDR1 as SNHLY and CDR2 as FYNNEI. CDR3 DNA sequence: TGTGCCAGCAGTGAAGCCCACGGGGACAATCAGCCCCAGCATTTT. Protein product: CASSEAHGDNQPQHF.

J is TRBJ2-2 and V is TRBV2; 8 bases line up with TRBD1. V was clipped by 8 bases and J by 6 bases; unmatched bases: 8. The CDR3 has 14 amino acids. Germline V gives CDR1 SNHLY, CDR2 FYNNEI. The CDR3 loop reads CASAGQGGAGELFF. In DNA, the CDR3 is TGTGCCAGCGCCGGACAGGGAGGCGCCGGGGAGCTGTTTTTT.

CDR3 protein: CASSTMRGYTF. The CDR3 DNA is TGTGCCAGCAGTACAATGCGGGGCTACACCTTC. The chain carries TRBV6-2 or TRBV6-3 and TRBJ1-2; D ambiguous. The CDR3 runs to 11 residues. Germline CDR1 and CDR2: MNHEY and SVGEGT. V lost 5 bases and J 8 bases, leaving 9 bases between the germline ends.

In its sample, this clone was seen once. The rearrangement links TRBV5-6 to TRBJ2-3; TRBD1 matches 7 bases. CDR3 length: 14 amino acids. Germline CDR1 SGHDT, CDR2 YYEEEE. V lost 4 bases to trimming and J lost 5 bases; unmatched junction nucleotides: 7. CDR3 sequence reads: CASSPPTGEDTQYF. CDR3 bases: TGTGCCAGCAGCCCTCCAACAGGGGAAGATACGCAGTATTTT.

V and J are TRBV18 and TRBJ2-4, with a possible D match to TRBD2 (5 bases). This CDR3 spans 17 amino acids. Germline V CDR1 and CDR2: KGHSH, LQKENI. The ends were cut back, 4 bases at V and 0 bases at J, with 16 bases in the middle. CDR3 residues: CASSRDRGSLAKNIQYF. CDR3 bases: TGTGCCAGCTCACGAGATCGGGGATCCTTAGCCAAAAACATTCAGTACTTC.

This clone was recorded once. The chain is built from TRBV7-9 and TRBJ1-4; the D gene is possibly TRBD1 (5 bases). Trimming stripped 4 bases from V and 5 bases from J, with 14 bases between. There are 15 residues in the CDR3. CDR1 and CDR2 (germline): SEHNR, FQNEAQ (reference sequence). CDR3 sequence (DNA): TGTGCCAGCAGCTCCGGACAACGGGGGAATGAAAAACTGTTTTTT. This gives the protein CASSSGQRGNEKLFF. The whole variable domain, remainder taken from reference TRBV7-9 and TRBJ1-4, is DTGVSQNPRHKITKRGQNVTFRCDPISEHNRLYWYRQTLGQGPEFLTYFQNEAQLEKSRLLSDRFSAERPKGSFSTLEIQRTEQGDSAMYLCASSSGQRGNEKLFFGSGTQLSVL.

The J gene is TRBJ2-7, the V gene TRBV7-2; 10 nucleotides agree with TRBD1. CDR3 length: 13 amino acids. V was clipped by 5 bases and J by 3 bases; unmatched bases: 1. Germline V gives CDR1 SGHTA, CDR2 FQGNSA. CDR3 in amino acids: CASSRTGGYEQYF. CDR3 nucleotides: TGTGCCAGCAGCCGGACAGGGGGCTACGAGCAGTACTTC.

The chain employs TRBV7-9 and TRBJ1-4; no firm D call. V was clipped by 1 base and J by 2 bases, with 11 bases between them. The CDR3 consists of 16 residues. The germline gives CDR1 SEHNR, CDR2 FQNEAQ (reference sequence). Here the CDR3 reads CASSLGGLATNEKLFF. DNA for the CDR3: TGTGCCAGCAGCTTAGGGGGATTAGCGACTAATGAAAAACTGTTTTTT.

V gene TRBV7-2 combines with J gene TRBJ2-7, with a tentative D call TRBD2 (6 bases). The length of the CDR3 is 14 residues. CDR1 and CDR2 (germline): SGHTA, FQGNSA. The V end was cut by 5 bases, the J end by 9 bases, with 20 bases between. In DNA, the CDR3 is TGTGCCAGCAGCCACCCTCTGGGAGGCACGGGGCAGTACTTC. As protein: CASSHPLGGTGQYF. The full variable domain, its missing parts supplied by reference TRBV7-2 and TRBJ2-7, is GAGVSQSPSNKVTEKGKDVELRCDPISGHTALYWYRQSLGQGLEFLIYFQGNSAPDKSGLPSDRFSAERTGGSVSTLTIQRTQQEDSAVYLCASSHPLGGTGQYFGPGTRLTVT.

The J gene is TRBJ1-6, the V gene TRBV3-1 (or the pseudogene TRBV3-2); D may be TRBD1 (5 bases). V was pared by 1 base and J by 10 bases, with 14 bases between. CDR3 length: 15 amino acids. Per the germline V gene, CDR1 is LGHDT and CDR2 is YNNKEL (reference sequence). CDR3 region: CASSQGQGLGSPLHF. The CDR3, as DNA: TGTGCCAGCAGCCAAGGGCAGGGTCTTGGCTCACCCCTCCACTTT.

The chain links TRBV30 to TRBJ2-5; D may be TRBD2 (6 bases). Germline CDR1 and CDR2: GTSNPN and SVGIG (reference sequence). Deletions cut 1 base from V and 4 bases from J, with 22 bases between. CDR3 length: 17 amino acids. The CDR3, as DNA: TGTGCCTGGAGTGGGGGGATCGGAGGGATGGGTGGAGAGACCCAGTACTTC. Residues: CAWSGGIGGMGGETQYF.

The CDR3: CASSPSSTTATKQYF. CDR3 DNA sequence: TGTGCCAGCAGCCCCTCGTCAACTACCGCTACGAAGCAGTACTTC. The chain links TRBV7-2 to TRBJ2-7; D gene unclear. This CDR3 spans 15 amino acids. Looked up from germline, CDR1 is SGHTA and CDR2 is FQGNSA. Deletions cut 5 bases from V and 8 bases from J, with 22 bases between.